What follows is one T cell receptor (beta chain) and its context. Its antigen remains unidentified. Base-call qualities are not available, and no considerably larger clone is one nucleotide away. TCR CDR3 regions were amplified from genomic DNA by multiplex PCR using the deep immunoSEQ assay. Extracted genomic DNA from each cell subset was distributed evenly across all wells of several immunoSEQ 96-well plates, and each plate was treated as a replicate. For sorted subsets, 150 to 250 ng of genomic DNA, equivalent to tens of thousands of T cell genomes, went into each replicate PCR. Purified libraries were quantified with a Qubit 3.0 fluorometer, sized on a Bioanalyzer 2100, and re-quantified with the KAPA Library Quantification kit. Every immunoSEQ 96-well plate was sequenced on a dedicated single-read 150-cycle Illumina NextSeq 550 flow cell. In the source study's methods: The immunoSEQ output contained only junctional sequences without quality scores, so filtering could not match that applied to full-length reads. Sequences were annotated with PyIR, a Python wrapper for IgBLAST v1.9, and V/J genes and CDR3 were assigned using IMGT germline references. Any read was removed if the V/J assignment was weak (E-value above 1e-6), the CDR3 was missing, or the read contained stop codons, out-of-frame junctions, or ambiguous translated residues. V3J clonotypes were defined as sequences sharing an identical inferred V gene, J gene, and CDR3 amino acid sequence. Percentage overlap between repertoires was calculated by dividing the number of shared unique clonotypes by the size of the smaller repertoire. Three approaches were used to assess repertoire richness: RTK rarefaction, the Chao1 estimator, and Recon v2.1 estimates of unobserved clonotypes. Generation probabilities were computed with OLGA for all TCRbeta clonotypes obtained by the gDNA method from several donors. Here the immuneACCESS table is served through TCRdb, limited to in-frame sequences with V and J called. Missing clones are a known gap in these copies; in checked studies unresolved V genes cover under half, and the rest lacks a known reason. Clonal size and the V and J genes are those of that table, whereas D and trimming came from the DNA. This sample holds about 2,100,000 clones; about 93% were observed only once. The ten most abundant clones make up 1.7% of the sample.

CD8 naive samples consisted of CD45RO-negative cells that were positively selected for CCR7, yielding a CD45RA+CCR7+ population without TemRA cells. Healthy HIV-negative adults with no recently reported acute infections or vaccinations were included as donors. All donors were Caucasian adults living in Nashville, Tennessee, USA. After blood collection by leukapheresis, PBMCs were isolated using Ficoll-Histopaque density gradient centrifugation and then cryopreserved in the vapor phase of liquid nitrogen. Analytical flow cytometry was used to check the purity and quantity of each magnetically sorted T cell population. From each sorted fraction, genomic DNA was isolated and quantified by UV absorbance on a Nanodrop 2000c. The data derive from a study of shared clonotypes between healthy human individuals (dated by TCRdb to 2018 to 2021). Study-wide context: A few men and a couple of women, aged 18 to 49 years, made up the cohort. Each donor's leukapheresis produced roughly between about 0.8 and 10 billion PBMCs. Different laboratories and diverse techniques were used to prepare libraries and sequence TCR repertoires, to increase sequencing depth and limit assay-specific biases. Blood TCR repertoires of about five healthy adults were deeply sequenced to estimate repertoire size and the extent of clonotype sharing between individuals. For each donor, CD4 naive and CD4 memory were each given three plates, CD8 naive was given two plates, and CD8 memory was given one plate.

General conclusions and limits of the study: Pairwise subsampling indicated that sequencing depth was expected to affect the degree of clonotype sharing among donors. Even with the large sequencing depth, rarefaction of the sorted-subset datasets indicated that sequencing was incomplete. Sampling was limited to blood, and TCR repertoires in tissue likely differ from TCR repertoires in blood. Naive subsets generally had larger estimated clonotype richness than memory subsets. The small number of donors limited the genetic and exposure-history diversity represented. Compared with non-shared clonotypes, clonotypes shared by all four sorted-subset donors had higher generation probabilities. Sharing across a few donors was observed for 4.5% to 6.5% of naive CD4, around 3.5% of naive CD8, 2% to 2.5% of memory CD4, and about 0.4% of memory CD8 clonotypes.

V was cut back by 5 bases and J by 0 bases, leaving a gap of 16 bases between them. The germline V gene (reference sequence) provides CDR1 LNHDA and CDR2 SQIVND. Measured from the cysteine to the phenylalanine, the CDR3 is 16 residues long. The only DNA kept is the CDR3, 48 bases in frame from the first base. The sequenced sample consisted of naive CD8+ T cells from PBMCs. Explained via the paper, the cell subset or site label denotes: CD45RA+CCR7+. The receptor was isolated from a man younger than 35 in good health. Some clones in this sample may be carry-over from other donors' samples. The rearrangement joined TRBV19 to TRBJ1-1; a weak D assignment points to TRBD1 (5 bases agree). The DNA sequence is TGTGCCAGTAGTCTCCCCGCCGACAGTATGAACACTGAAGCTTTCTTT. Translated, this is CASSLPADSMNTEAFF. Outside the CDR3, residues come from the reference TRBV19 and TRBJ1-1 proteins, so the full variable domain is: DGGITQSPKYLFRKEGQNVTLSCEQNLNHDAMYWYRQDPGQGLRLIYYSQIVNDFQKGDIAEGYSVSREKKESFPLTVTSAQKNPTAFYLCASSLPADSMNTEAFFGQGTRLTVV.